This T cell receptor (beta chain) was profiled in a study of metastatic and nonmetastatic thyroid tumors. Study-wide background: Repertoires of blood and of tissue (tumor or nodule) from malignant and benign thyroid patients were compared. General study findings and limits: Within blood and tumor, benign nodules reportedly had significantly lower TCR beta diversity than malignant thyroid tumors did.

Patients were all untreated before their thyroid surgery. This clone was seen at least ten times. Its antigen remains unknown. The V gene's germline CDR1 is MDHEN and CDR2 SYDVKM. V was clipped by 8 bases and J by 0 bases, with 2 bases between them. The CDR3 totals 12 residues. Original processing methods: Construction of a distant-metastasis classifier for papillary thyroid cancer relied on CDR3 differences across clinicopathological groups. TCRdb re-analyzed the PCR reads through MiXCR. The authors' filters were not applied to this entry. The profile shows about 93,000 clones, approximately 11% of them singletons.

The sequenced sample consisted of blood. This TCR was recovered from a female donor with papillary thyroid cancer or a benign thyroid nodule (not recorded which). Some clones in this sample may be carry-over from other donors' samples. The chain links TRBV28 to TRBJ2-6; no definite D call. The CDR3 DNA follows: TGTGCCAGCTTCTCTGGGGCCAACGTCCTGACTTTC. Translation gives CASFSGANVLTF.